This T cell receptor beta chain was observed in a study of blood T cell repertoires in COVID-19. The overall study: Samples taken during acute and convalescent COVID-19 were collected in the United States, Italy and Spain. PBMCs, B-cell-depleted T cells, or T cells provided the cDNA or gDNA that made up the material.

As originally analysed: Estimated nucleated cell counts came from reference gene primer amplification. This table comes from immunoSEQ multiplex PCR, and its TCRdb copy is limited to in-frame clones, with some not included. That table furnishes V, J and clone size, whereas the DNA furnished D and trimming. Of roughly 70,000 clones in the sample, roughly nine tenths were seen once. J was trimmed by 6 bases and V by 4 bases; bases with no gene match: 1. Germline V gene data show CDR1 as SNHLY and CDR2 as FYNNEI. The CDR3 has 14 residues. One Seattle source followed patients from active infection through their disease course.

The sample comprised peripheral blood. The chain has TRBV2 and TRBJ2-1; TRBD2 aligns across 12 bases. This TCR was recovered from a man in his forties or fifties with COVID-19, enrolled during active disease. This CDR3 reads CASSGTSGINEQFF. Here the CDR3 DNA reads TGTGCCAGCAGTGGGACTAGCGGGATCAATGAGCAGTTCTTC.